Below are 23 T cell receptor beta chains sequenced from a single sample in a study of blood T cell repertoires in COVID-19 (dated by TCRdb to 2018 to 2021). Library method: the immunoSEQ multiplex PCR assay. TCRdb carries this immuneACCESS record with in-frame sequences only. Its versions omit some clonotypes, under half of them owing to an unresolved V gene in the studies checked, with the rest unexplained. The sample includes about 32,000 clones, with 90% to 95% observed a single time. Around 0.9% of the sample comes from the top ten. Material for sequencing was peripheral blood. The receptors shown here come from a male donor with active COVID-19.

The chain links TRBV19 to TRBJ1-6; the D is unclear. Germline V gene data show CDR1 as LNHDA and CDR2 as SQIVND (reference sequence). The CDR3 is made up of 14 amino acids. Trimming left V 6 bases short and J 0 bases short, with 6 bases between. CDR3 sequence (DNA): TGTGCCAGTAGGGAGAGCTCCTATAATTCACCCCTCCACTTT. Translating it yields CASRESSYNSPLHF.

The gene calls are TRBV7-9 and TRBJ1-2; no clear D gene. The CDR3 extends over 13 amino acids. V lost 5 bases and J 3 bases, leaving 10 bases between the germline ends. Germline CDR1 SEHNR, CDR2 FQNEAQ (reference sequence). Here the CDR3 reads CASSRAGDYGYTF. The CDR3, as DNA: TGTGCCAGCAGCCGGGCGGGAGACTATGGCTACACCTTC.

This chain connects TRBV10-2 to TRBJ1-2, with D possibly TRBD1 on 6 matching bases. Germline CDR1 and CDR2: WSHSY and SAAADI. This CDR3 has 13 residues. V was trimmed by 3 bases and J by 5 bases, leaving 10 bases between them. CDR3 amino acids: CASSEQGRYGYTF. CDR3 coding DNA: TGCGCCAGCAGTGAACAGGGTCGGTATGGCTACACCTTC.

The chain uses TRBV20-1 and TRBJ2-1; tentatively, D is TRBD1 (5 bases). V gave up 3 bases and J gave up 0 bases, with 12 bases separating them. CDR3 length: 15 residues. Germline CDR1 and CDR2: DFQATT and SNEGSKA (reference sequence). The chain's CDR3 is CSASWPGRSYNEQFF. CDR3 nucleotides: TGCAGTGCTAGTTGGCCAGGGCGCTCCTACAATGAGCAGTTCTTC.

The CDR3 is CASSIAETRDRVKDEQFF. CDR3 nucleotides: TGTGCCAGTAGTATCGCGGAGACTCGGGACAGGGTAAAGGATGAGCAGTTCTTC. The chain is built from TRBV19 and TRBJ2-1; TRBD1 matches at 9 bases. From germline, CDR1 is LNHDA and CDR2 SQIVND (reference sequence). J lost 8 bases, V lost 3 bases, and 17 bases had no gene match. The length of the CDR3 is 18 residues.

This sequence joins TRBV11-1 and TRBJ1-4; D uncertain. The CDR3 has 13 amino acids. Per the germline V gene, CDR1 is SGHAT and CDR2 is FQDESV (reference sequence). Trimming removed 3 bases from V and 8 bases from J, with 10 bases in between. Here the CDR3 reads CASSFDPGEKLFF. Written as DNA, the CDR3 is TGTGCCAGCAGCTTCGACCCGGGGGAAAAACTGTTTTTT.

This clone was seen just once. This sequence joins TRBV7-2 and TRBJ2-3; the match to TRBD1 covers 7 bases. J lost 0 bases, V lost 5 bases, and 8 bases had no gene match. Germline V gives CDR1 SGHTA, CDR2 FQGNSA. The CDR3 is 16 residues long. CDR3 sequence reads: CASSVTGTTSTDTQYF. The CDR3 DNA reads as TGTGCCAGCAGCGTGACAGGGACGACTAGCACAGATACGCAGTATTTT.

The rearrangement links TRBV18 to TRBJ2-1, with 8 nucleotides matching TRBD1. V trimming: 3 bases; J trimming: 8 bases; junction bases outside the gene matches: 15. CDR3 size: 17 residues. CDR1 KGHSH and CDR2 LQKENI come from the germline V gene. DNA of the CDR3: TGTGCCAGCTCACCCTATCTGACAGGGGTGGAAATCGATGAGCAGTTCTTC. This encodes CASSPYLTGVEIDEQFF.

V gene TRBV5-4 combines with J gene TRBJ2-3, with 7 bases aligning to TRBD1. CDR1 SGHNT and CDR2 YYREEE come from the germline V gene (reference sequence). With 5 bases clipped from V and 0 bases from J, the junction kept 3 bases outside the gene matches. This CDR3 is 14 amino acids long. CDR3 DNA sequence: TGTGCCAGCAGACCGGGACAGAGCACAGATACGCAGTATTTT. Translation: CASRPGQSTDTQYF.

The table lists this clone with a count of one. This rearrangement joins TRBV12-5 to TRBJ1-1, with D maybe TRBD1 (5 bases). The CDR3 has 13 residues. The germline CDR1 and CDR2 sequences are LGHNT and FRNRAP. Trimming removed 5 bases at V and 1 base at J, with 8 bases between. CDR3 sequence: CASGRGANTEAFF. CDR3 bases: TGTGCTAGTGGTAGGGGTGCGAACACTGAAGCTTTCTTT.

The J gene is TRBJ1-1, the V gene TRBV5-4; maybe TRBD1 (6 bases). The CDR3 is made up of 11 amino acids. From germline, CDR1 is SGHNT and CDR2 YYREEE (reference sequence). Trimming pared 2 bases from V and 10 bases from J, leaving 9 bases between. CDR3 DNA sequence: TGTGCCAGCAGCTTCATGGACAGAGCTTTCTTT. It specifies CASSFMDRAFF.

This clone was found once. This chain uses TRBV5-4 with TRBJ2-1, with 8 bases identical to TRBD1. Trimming cost V 1 base and J 6 bases; bases outside gene matches: 6. Germline CDR1 is SGHNT and CDR2 is YYREEE (reference sequence). There are 15 residues in the CDR3. CDR3 sequence reads: CASSLSQGAPNEQFF. In DNA form, the CDR3 reads TGTGCCAGCAGCTTGTCGCAGGGGGCGCCCAATGAGCAGTTCTTC.

The chain joins TRBV3-1 (or the pseudogene TRBV3-2) to TRBJ1-3; a possible D gene is TRBD1 (5 bases). The germline gives CDR1 LGHDT, CDR2 YNNKEL (reference sequence). V dropped 1 base and J dropped 0 bases, with 10 bases sitting between them. The CDR3 sequence is 16 residues long. The CDR3 here is CASSQGQIISGNTIYF. For the CDR3, the DNA is TGTGCCAGCAGCCAAGGACAGATCATCTCTGGAAACACCATATATTTT.

This chain connects TRBV27 to TRBJ2-7; 9 bases map to TRBD1. Trimming removed 6 bases from V and 5 bases from J; junction bases left unmatched: 5. CDR1 is MNHEY, CDR2 SMNVEV, per germline (reference sequence). The CDR3 loop spans 13 amino acids. CDR3 nucleotides: TGTGCCAGCAGCCCGGGACAGGGCCACGAGCAGTACTTC. Translated: CASSPGQGHEQYF.

V and J are TRBV19 and TRBJ1-5; 10 nucleotides align to TRBD1. CDR1 and CDR2 from the germline V gene are LNHDA and SQIVND (reference sequence). The length of the CDR3 is 16 residues. V dropped 3 bases and J dropped 4; count of bases not matched to a gene: 6. CDR3 nucleotide sequence: TGTGCCAGTAGTATCAGTAGGACAGGGGGGAATCAGCCCCAGCATTTT. It translates to CASSISRTGGNQPQHF.

The rearrangement uses TRBV10-2 and TRBJ1-2; unclear D gene. Deletions cut 4 bases from V and 8 bases from J, with 23 bases between. The CDR3 contains 16 residues. Germline lookup yields CDR1 WSHSY and CDR2 SAAADI. CDR3 nucleotide sequence: TGCGCCAGCAGTGCTGTCTCAGCTTATGCGGAATGGGGCTACACCTTC. Its protein is CASSAVSAYAEWGYTF.

This clone has just one count. The chain carries TRBV19 and TRBJ2-5; D call uncertain. The V end lost 4 bases, the J end lost 4 bases, and 16 bases lay between the germline ends. The germline CDR1 and CDR2 sequences are LNHDA and SQIVND (reference sequence). The CDR3 totals 15 residues. The CDR3 sequence is CASSRSGSMGETQYF. The DNA of the CDR3 is TGTGCCAGTAGTAGGTCCGGGTCCATGGGAGAGACCCAGTACTTC.

This chain joins TRBV3-1 (or the pseudogene TRBV3-2) and TRBJ2-6, with 8 bases aligning to TRBD1. The CDR3 has 18 amino acids. J lost 0 bases, V lost 4 bases, and 8 bases had no gene match. Per the germline V gene, CDR1 is LGHDT and CDR2 is YNNKEL (reference sequence). In DNA form, the CDR3 reads TGTGCCAGCAGCCGACCGGGACAGGCAAGCTCTGGGGCCAACGTCCTGACTTTC. It encodes CASSRPGQASSGANVLTF.

V gene TRBV10-3 combines with J gene TRBJ1-6, with TRBD1 as a possible D gene (5 bases). Germline V gene data show CDR1 as ENHRY and CDR2 as SYGVKD. CDR3 length equals 14 residues. Trimming took off 6 bases at V and 8 bases at J, with 14 bases between the two ends. The CDR3 region has the DNA TGTGCCATCAGGGGCCCAGGGTCTGATTCACCCCTCCACTTT. Translated, it gives CAIRGPGSDSPLHF.

J is TRBJ1-5 and V is TRBV30; D is unclear. V was cut by 2 bases and J by 3 bases, with 8 bases left in between. Germline CDR1 and CDR2: GTSNPN and SVGIG (reference sequence). The CDR3 consists of 13 residues. The CDR3 loop is CAWSTQSNQPQHF. The DNA of the CDR3 is TGTGCCTGGAGTACCCAGTCCAATCAGCCCCAGCATTTT.

This clone was detected only a few times. The chain joins TRBV5-1 to TRBJ2-6, with 11 positions matching TRBD1. Germline V gene data show CDR1 as SGHRS and CDR2 as YFSETQ. There are 15 residues in the CDR3. With 1 base clipped from V and 11 bases from J, the junction kept 5 bases outside the gene matches. The CDR3 reads CASSLSGQGVDVLTF. The CDR3 DNA is TGCGCCAGCAGCTTGTCGGGACAGGGGGTCGACGTCCTGACTTTC.

V gene TRBV6-5 combines with J gene TRBJ1-1; D is possibly TRBD1 (6 bases). This CDR3 region has 15 residues. V was cut by 2 bases and J by 1 base, with 11 bases left in between. Germline V lookup: CDR1 MNHEY, CDR2 SVGAGI. In DNA form, the CDR3 reads TGTGCCAGCAGTTACCTAGGGGGTTGGAACACTGAAGCTTTCTTT. This encodes CASSYLGGWNTEAFF.

The CDR3 region is CASTADRMNTEAFF. The DNA for the CDR3 is TGTGCCAGCACCGCGGACAGGATGAACACTGAAGCTTTCTTT. V gene TRBV5-4 combines with J gene TRBJ1-1; TRBD1 agrees at 7 bases. V lost 6 bases to trimming and J lost 0 bases; unmatched junction nucleotides: 5. This CDR3 has 14 amino acids. CDR1 is SGHNT and CDR2 is YYREEE in the germline V gene (reference sequence).